This record covers a single TCR beta chain. Its antigen remains unknown. This sample stems from a study of cytomegalovirus exposure and HLA in healthy donors. Sampled while nominally healthy, donors likely had unrecorded immune exposures. General study points: Sequences of the TCR beta chain were said to predict the HLA-A and HLA-B alleles of most subjects accurately. Later on, an analysis showed TCR association rates differing by HLA locus, with DRB1 the most and HLA-C the fewest.

PCR primers comprised 60 Vbeta and 13 Jbeta primers. The repertoire was sequenced with immunoSEQ multiplex PCR; TCRdb's copy has only in-frame clones and lacks some. Here the sample spans approximately 170,000 clones, about 82% being singletons. Losses at the gene ends were 3 bases for V and 1 base for J; bases not matched to a gene: 3. Germline V CDR1 and CDR2: MNHEY, SMNVEV (reference sequence). The CDR3 extends over 15 amino acids. The receptor comes from a male donor in good health and CMV-seronegative. Input material: PBMCs. The chain couples TRBV27 to TRBJ1-5; 7 bases line up with TRBD1. CDR3 DNA sequence: TGTGCCAGCAGTTTTACAGGGGTGAGCAATCAGCCCCAGCATTTT. This translates into CASSFTGVSNQPQHF.